These 24 T cell receptor beta chains originate from one sample sequenced in a study of cytomegalovirus exposure and HLA in healthy donors. The study ran its PCR with 60 Vbeta and 13 Jbeta primers. The table came from immunoSEQ multiplex PCR; TCRdb's copy has only in-frame clones and leaves some out. The sample holds some 90,000 clones; over 70% are singletons and the top ten take approximately 7.8%. The sample consisted of PBMCs. The origin of the receptors is a man aged 60 to 75 in good health and CMV-seronegative.

The chain carries TRBV4-1 and TRBJ2-7, with D possibly being TRBD1 (6 bases). Germline loops: CDR1 MGHRA, CDR2 YSYEKL. CDR3 length: 14 residues. Trimming pared 0 bases from V and 8 bases from J, leaving 14 bases between. CDR3 amino acids: CASSQDQQGRQQYF. CDR3 bases: TGCGCCAGCAGCCAAGATCAACAGGGCCGCCAGCAGTACTTC.

This clone was detected a few times. The chain joins TRBV9 to TRBJ2-7; 10 bases map to TRBD1. The germline CDR1 and CDR2 sequences are SGDLS and YYNGEE. The length of the CDR3 is 17 residues. The ends lost 0 bases at V and 3 bases at J; junction bases unmatched: 9. The CDR3 protein is CASSVADRGRLGYEQYF. The CDR3 coding sequence is TGTGCCAGCAGCGTAGCTGACAGGGGGCGACTAGGCTACGAGCAGTACTTC. Supplemented by reference TRBV9 and TRBJ2-7, the full variable domain reads DSGVTQTPKHLITATGQRVTLRCSPRSGDLSVYWYQQSLDQGLQFLIQYYNGEERAKGNILERFSAQQFPDLHSELNLSSLELGDSALYFCASSVADRGRLGYEQYFGPGTRLTVT.

As DNA, the CDR3 is TGTGCCAGTAGTGTATTACAGGGGGGCAATCAGCCCCAGCATTTT. Translating it yields CASSVLQGGNQPQHF. The rearrangement joins TRBV19 to TRBJ1-5; 8 bases line up with TRBD1. Germline V gives CDR1 LNHDA, CDR2 SQIVND (reference sequence). Germline trimming cut 5 bases from V and 2 bases from J; bases unmatched to any gene: 5. The CDR3 is 15 amino acids.

Here the CDR3 reads CASSYSQGAEKLFF. In DNA, the CDR3 is TGTGCCAGCAGTTATTCCCAGGGGGCAGAAAAACTGTTTTTT. V gene TRBV6-5 combines with J gene TRBJ1-4; the match to TRBD1 covers 8 bases. V dropped 3 bases and J dropped 8; count of bases not matched to a gene: 5. CDR3 size: 14 residues. CDR1 and CDR2 (germline): MNHEY, SVGAGI.

This clone came up a few times. The chain has TRBV6-5 and TRBJ2-2; 11 nucleotides agree with TRBD2. Germline values: CDR1 MNHEY, CDR2 SVGAGI. The CDR3 is 15 residues long. Trimming cost V 6 bases and J 4 bases; bases outside gene matches: 4. CDR3 sequence: CASSWTSGSTGELFF. In DNA, the CDR3 is TGTGCCAGCAGCTGGACTAGCGGGTCCACCGGGGAGCTGTTTTTT.

The rearrangement joins TRBV6-1 to TRBJ1-1; D gene uncertain. V was clipped by 6 bases and J by 5 bases, with 7 bases between them. This CDR3 has 11 residues. From germline, CDR1 is MNHNS and CDR2 SASEGT. As DNA, the CDR3 is TGTGCCAGCAGGAGGGAGACTGAAGCTTTCTTT. This translates into CASRRETEAFF.

The V call is TRBV5-1, the J call TRBJ1-1; D is ambiguous. From germline, CDR1 is SGHRS and CDR2 YFSETQ. This CDR3 spans 15 amino acids. Deletions cut 7 bases from V and 5 bases from J, with 21 bases between. CDR3 protein: CASQGPGVVLTEAFF. DNA of the CDR3: TGCGCCAGCCAAGGACCCGGGGTTGTTTTGACTGAAGCTTTCTTT.

The chain joins TRBV6-5 to TRBJ2-4, with D possibly being TRBD2 (7 bases). This CDR3 region has 12 residues. CDR1 is MNHEY, CDR2 SVGAGI, per germline. The V end lost 10 bases, the J end lost 6 bases, and 13 bases lay between the germline ends. CDR3 loop: CATSRGGNIQYF. The CDR3 nucleotides read TGTGCCACCTCGAGGGGGGGAAACATTCAGTACTTC.

CDR3 in DNA: TGCGCCAGCAGCTACGGATCCCGCGGGGGGGCTAGCACCGGGGAGCTGTTTTTT. This sequence encodes CASSYGSRGGASTGELFF. The chain joins TRBV5-1 to TRBJ2-2; 9 positions match TRBD2. CDR1 is SGHRS, CDR2 YFSETQ, per germline. Trimming at V came to 3 bases and at J to 4 bases, leaving 13 bases not matched to a gene. This CDR3 has 18 amino acids.

Comments on this clone: An end of the junction does not agree with germline; a read error may underlie this. The rearrangement uses TRBV7-6 and TRBJ1-3; 7 bases line up with TRBD1. This CDR3 spans 18 amino acids. Germline CDR1 is SGHVS and CDR2 is FNYEAQ. The CDR3 reads CASSLRPGLTGIGDTIYF. DNA for the CDR3: TGTGCCAGCAGCTTAAGGCCCGGCCTGACAGGGATTGGAGACACCATATATTTT.

This clone was found a few times. This chain connects TRBV9 to TRBJ2-3, with 10 bases matching TRBD2. V shed 0 bases and J 2 bases; nucleotides not matched to a gene: 6. This CDR3 is 17 amino acids long. CDR1 and CDR2 from the germline V gene are SGDLS and YYNGEE. CDR3 nucleotide sequence: TGTGCCAGCAGCGTAGGCGGTAGCGGGGGGCACACAGATACGCAGTATTTT. It encodes CASSVGGSGGHTDTQYF.

The chain has TRBV6-1 and TRBJ2-1; 7 bases map to TRBD2. The CDR3 extends over 13 amino acids. The V segment lost 5 bases and the J segment 9 bases; nucleotides outside the gene matches: 7. Germline-derived CDR1 and CDR2 are MNHNS and SASEGT. Here the CDR3 DNA reads TGTGCCAGCAGTCCTCGACTAGCCGGTGAGCAGTTCTTC. Translation: CASSPRLAGEQFF.

The CDR3 nucleotides read TGTGCCAGCAGCTTAGACCCAGGGGACGAGCAGTACTTC. Its protein is CASSLDPGDEQYF. The V gene is TRBV11-2, the J gene TRBJ2-7; possibly TRBD1 for D (6 bases). Germline V CDR1 and CDR2: SGHAT, FQNNGV. V gave up 0 bases and J gave up 5 bases, with 8 bases separating them. The CDR3 is 13 residues long. The complete variable domain, with remaining parts taken from reference TRBV11-2 and TRBJ2-7, reads EAGVAQSPRYKIIEKRQSVAFWCNPISGHATLYWYQQILGQGPKLLIQFQNNGVVDDSQLPKDRFSAERLKGVDSTLKIQPAKLEDSAVYLCASSLDPGDEQYFGPGTRLTVT.

The CDR3 sequence: CASSLGTSYNEQFF. The CDR3 bases are TGCGCCAGCAGCTTGGGAACTTCCTACAATGAGCAGTTCTTC. This rearrangement joins TRBV5-1 to TRBJ2-1; no clear D gene. The CDR3 length is 14 residues. V lost 0 bases and J 1 base, leaving 5 bases between the germline ends. CDR1 SGHRS and CDR2 YFSETQ come from the germline V gene.

The V and J genes are TRBV7-2 and TRBJ1-6; the D gene is possibly TRBD1 (6 bases). CDR3 length equals 14 residues. Between the trimmed V and J ends, which lost 5 bases and 10 bases, there was a span of 15 bases. Germline assignment: CDR1 SGHTA and CDR2 FQGNSA. The CDR3 DNA reads as TGTGCCAGCAGCATAAGACAGGAGAGCTCACCCCTCCACTTT. Amino acid sequence: CASSIRQESSPLHF.

The chain is built from TRBV28 and TRBJ1-5, with 9 bases aligning to TRBD1. Germline V gene lookup returns CDR1 MDHEN and CDR2 SYDVKM. The CDR3 length is 15 residues. Unmatched junction bases numbered 13, after V lost 6 bases and J lost 10 bases. The DNA of the CDR3 is TGTGCCAGCAGCCTGACAGGGGGTATTTGGTATCCCCAGCATTTT. This codes for CASSLTGGIWYPQHF.

In regard to this clone: The sample contains more than one DNA sequence encoding this CDR3. J is TRBJ2-7 and V is TRBV7-2, with a possible D match to TRBD2 (6 bases). V was cut by 1 base and J by 2 bases, with 15 bases left in between. The CDR3 runs 16 residues. Germline V gene sequence: CDR1 SGHTA, CDR2 FQGNSA. CDR3 protein: CASSLVPESGPYEQYF. CDR3 sequence (DNA): TGTGCCAGCAGCTTAGTCCCCGAGAGCGGGCCCTACGAGCAGTACTTC. Using reference TRBV7-2 and TRBJ2-7 for the parts outside the CDR3, the full variable domain is GAGVSQSPSNKVTEKGKDVELRCDPISGHTALYWYRQSLGQGLEFLIYFQGNSAPDKSGLPSDRFSAERTGGSVSTLTIQRTQQEDSAVYLCASSLVPESGPYEQYFGPGTRLTVT.

This chain connects TRBV7-2 to TRBJ2-3; 8 bases align to TRBD1. The ends lost 4 bases at V and 0 bases at J; junction bases unmatched: 0. Germline CDR1 reads SGHTA; CDR2 reads FQGNSA. This CDR3 is 14 amino acids long. The CDR3 DNA reads TGTGCCAGCAGCTGGACAGGGAGCACAGATACGCAGTATTTT. This sequence encodes CASSWTGSTDTQYF.

This clone showed up just a few times. The chain is built from TRBV27 and TRBJ2-3; D is perhaps TRBD2 (5 bases). The CDR3 loop spans 14 amino acids. CDR1 and CDR2 (germline): MNHEY, SMNVEV (reference sequence). V lost 2 bases and J 4 bases, leaving 10 bases between the germline ends. CDR3 amino acids: CASSLRTGADTQYF. CDR3 bases: TGTGCCAGCAGTTTAAGGACTGGTGCAGATACGCAGTATTTT.

The V and J genes are TRBV29-1 and TRBJ2-3, with TRBD2 matching over 13 bases. The length of the CDR3 is 15 residues. The V and J ends lost 4 bases and 2 bases, in that order; junction bases with no gene match: 3. Germline CDR1 reads SQVTM; CDR2 reads ANQGSEA. The CDR3 coding sequence is TGCAGCGTTGCGACTAGCGGGGGGACCACAGATACGCAGTATTTT. Residues: CSVATSGGTTDTQYF.

In DNA, the CDR3 is TGTGCCAGTAGTATGGCAGGGTTCGGCAATGAGCAGTTCTTC. Protein: CASSMAGFGNEQFF. The chain combines TRBV19 with TRBJ2-1; TRBD1 is a possible D gene (5 bases). This CDR3 region has 14 residues. The germline V gene encodes CDR1 LNHDA and CDR2 SQIVND (reference sequence). V dropped 3 bases and J dropped 6 bases, with 12 bases sitting between them.

The V and J genes are TRBV19 and TRBJ2-2; no definite D call. The V end lost 6 bases, the J end lost 2 bases, and 13 bases lay between the germline ends. The CDR3 has 15 amino acids. Germline V CDR1 and CDR2: LNHDA, SQIVND (reference sequence). The CDR3 nucleotides read TGTGCCAGTAGCGTGAGACATAGAAACACCGGGGAGCTGTTTTTT. It yields the protein CASSVRHRNTGELFF.

The chain uses TRBV7-6 and TRBJ2-2; 8 bases agree with TRBD1. The CDR3 spans 21 residues. Germline V gene data show CDR1 as SGHVS and CDR2 as FNYEAQ. With 4 bases clipped from V and 4 bases from J, the junction kept 23 bases outside the gene matches. CDR3 sequence: CASSYWARGRGRFSGTGELFF. DNA for the CDR3: TGTGCCAGCAGCTACTGGGCCCGGGGCAGGGGGCGATTTTCGGGCACCGGGGAGCTGTTTTTT.

The chain joins TRBV20-1 to TRBJ1-4; no reliable D call. CDR3 size: 11 residues. Germline assignment: CDR1 DFQATT and CDR2 SNEGSKA (reference sequence). Trimming left V 6 bases short and J 7 bases short, with 9 bases between. DNA for the CDR3: TGCAGTGCCCCTTGGGCTGAAAAACTGTTTTTT. This gives the protein CSAPWAEKLFF.